This TCR beta chain is drawn from a study of patients and donors after allogeneic stem cell transplantation. The germline gives CDR1 LGHNA, CDR2 YNFKEQ. The V and J ends lost 0 bases and 8 bases respectively, with 10 bases between them. The CDR3 runs to 14 residues. One entry per CDR3 protein, called by TCRdb with MiXCR from the RT-PCR reads. The data show 920,000 or so distinct CDR3 sequences, with more than 15% seen just once and roughly 6% held by the top ten. This chain joins TRBV4-2 and TRBJ2-2; no definite D call. Sequencing input: blood, either unsorted or a sorted T cell fraction (not recorded which). The clonotype comes from a human donor who was either an allogeneic HSCT recipient or a stem cell or donor lymphocyte infusion donor (not recorded which). It is not recorded whose cells these are; they may come from a transplant donor. Here the CDR3 DNA reads TGTGCCAGCAGCCAAGAGGGCAAAAGGGGGGAGCTGTTTTTT. Translating it yields CASSQEGKRGELFF.